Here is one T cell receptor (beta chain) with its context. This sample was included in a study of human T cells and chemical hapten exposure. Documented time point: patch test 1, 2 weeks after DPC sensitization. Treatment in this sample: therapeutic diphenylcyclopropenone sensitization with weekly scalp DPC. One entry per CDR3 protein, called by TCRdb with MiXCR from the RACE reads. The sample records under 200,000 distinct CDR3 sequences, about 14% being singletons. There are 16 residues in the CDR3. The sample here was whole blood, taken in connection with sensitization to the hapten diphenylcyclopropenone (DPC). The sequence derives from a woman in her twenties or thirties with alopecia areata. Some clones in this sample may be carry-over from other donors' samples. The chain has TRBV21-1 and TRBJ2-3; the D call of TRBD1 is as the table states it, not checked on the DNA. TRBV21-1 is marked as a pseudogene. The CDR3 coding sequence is TGTGCCAGCAGCAAACGGAGGGGGTCTAGCACAGATACGCAGTATTTT. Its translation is CASSKRRGSSTDTQYF.